This T cell receptor beta chain was sequenced for a study of blood T cells in healthy people across ages (dated by TCRdb to about 2015). Turning to the overall study: In model experiments, template switching captured roughly one uniquely barcoded TCR beta cDNA molecule for every two T cells. Age-related changes in TCR beta repertoire diversity were measured in the study by deep sequencing normalized with unique cDNA molecular identifiers. To avoid experimental bias, donors of different ages were spread randomly across the sequencing lanes. The study analyzed two additional independent replicas of 1 million unique cDNA reads from the same blood draw for two donors, one aged 18 to 30 and one aged 80 or older. The donors were split into four age groups: young (average 16 years), middle-aged (roughly 42), aged (roughly 65) and long-lived (roughly 80).

The library came from 5' RACE. The run used an Illumina HiSeq 2500. The second PCR ran for roughly 7 to 11 cycles and used a J-beta primer mix along with a sample-barcoded 5' primer. Each TCR beta cDNA molecule received a unique molecular identifier from a template-switch 5' adaptor carrying 12 random nucleotides. At least 2.5 million CDR3-containing paired-end reads were obtained from each sample. First-strand cDNA was synthesized from all RNA with the Mint cDNA synthesis kit, primed by a TRBC-specific oligonucleotide. After uracil-DNA glycosylase treatment, a first 18-cycle PCR used universal primers M1SS and BC2_uni_R on all cDNA. The authors' analysis ran thus. For normalization, 1 million high-quality reads were randomly selected from each sample, with every read carrying a distinct molecular identifier. Instead of being binned into consensus sequences, reads that shared molecular identifiers were thrown out. MiTCR, with a Q25 quality threshold and the strictest error-elimination algorithm, was used for CDR3 identification, clonotype clustering and error correction. A nonparametric unseen species model with Euler transformation was used to estimate a lower bound on total TCR beta diversity. TCRdb ran its own pipeline on the public reads, namely fastp trimming at Q25 and MiXCR clone calling, and kept in-frame beta chains. Every distinct CDR3 protein forms one entry, paired with its most common genes and DNA. TCRdb's processing, not the authors' own work, is the source of the V and J calls. In this sample the table shows 700,000 to 950,000 distinct CDR3 sequences, approximately 43% of which occur a single time. The top ten clones comprise roughly 19% of the sample.

The paper's findings and limits, for the study overall: Because profiling used bulk unsorted PBMCs, naive and antigen-experienced compartments could not be compared conclusively. Estimates of total diversity based on one million sequenced T cells were regarded as lower bounds and as underestimates. A strong correlation was found between observed TCR beta diversity and the percentage of naive T cells measured by flow cytometry. Compared with the aged group, the long-lived group had more naive CD4+ T cells, fewer expanded clones and increased TCR diversity, suggesting age selection. Donor CMV infection status was unknown, potentially confounding age-related changes in expanded clonotypes. As age increased, observed TCR beta diversity per million T cells dropped in a roughly linear way, and a significant reduction was already evident by age 40.

As regards this clonotype: Its specific antigen is unknown. Base qualities are not at hand, and no much larger clone is one base apart.

Measured from the cysteine to the phenylalanine, the CDR3 is 13 residues long. Just the 39-base CDR3 DNA is kept, in frame starting at base 1. CDR1 and CDR2 (SGDLS, YYNGEE) derive from the germline V gene. V is trimmed back by 6 bases and J by 5 bases, and the junction contains 8 bases that no gene match accounts for. Systemically healthy Caucasian individuals from Russia, over 30 in total and aged roughly 6 to 90 years, were included as donors. Approximately 9.7 milliliters of peripheral blood were drawn from each donor into EDTA-treated Vacutainer tubes. Ficoll-Paque density-gradient centrifugation was used to isolate PBMCs, with at least 7 million per sample. Trizol reagent was used to extract total RNA from the PBMCs, yielding at least 5.5 micrograms per sample. The percentages of naive CD45RAhigh/CD27high T cells were determined by flow cytometry on a PBMC aliquot from every donor.

The sample was blood. Recombination connected TRBV9 to TRBJ2-7; 7 central nucleotides agree with TRBD1. The receptor was derived from a woman aged 55-69 years in good health. The CDR3 in this case is CASNLGGLDEQYF. The sequence in DNA is TGTGCCAGCAACCTAGGGGGCTTGGACGAGCAGTACTTC.